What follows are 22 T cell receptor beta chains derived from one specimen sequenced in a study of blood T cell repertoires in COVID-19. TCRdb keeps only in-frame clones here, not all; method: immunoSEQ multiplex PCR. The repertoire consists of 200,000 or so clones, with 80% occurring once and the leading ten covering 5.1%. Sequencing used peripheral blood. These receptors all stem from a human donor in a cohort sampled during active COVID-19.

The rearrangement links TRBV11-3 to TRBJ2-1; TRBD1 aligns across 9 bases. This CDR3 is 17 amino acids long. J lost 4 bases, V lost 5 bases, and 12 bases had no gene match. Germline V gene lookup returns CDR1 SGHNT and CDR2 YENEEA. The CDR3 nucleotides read TGTGCCAGCAGCCCCCAACCGGGACAGGGAGGATACAATGAGCAGTTCTTC. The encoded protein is CASSPQPGQGGYNEQFF.

DNA of the CDR3: TGTGCCAGCAGTAGCAGGGGCGGGAACACTGAAGCTTTCTTT. Translation: CASSSRGGNTEAFF. The chain uses TRBV6-6 and TRBJ1-1, with D possibly being TRBD1 (6 bases). CDR3 length: 14 residues. The V gene lost 5 bases and the J gene lost 1 base, with 11 bases spanning the gap. Germline V CDR1 and CDR2: MNHNY, SVGAGI (reference sequence).

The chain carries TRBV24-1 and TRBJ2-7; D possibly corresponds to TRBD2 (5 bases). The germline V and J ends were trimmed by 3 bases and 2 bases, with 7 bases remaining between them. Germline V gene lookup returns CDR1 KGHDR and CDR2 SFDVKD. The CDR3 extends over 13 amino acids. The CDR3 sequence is CATSDDGTYEQYF. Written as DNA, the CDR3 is TGTGCCACCAGTGATGACGGGACCTACGAGCAGTACTTC.

CDR3 in DNA: TGTGCCAGCTCACTGCAACAATTGAACACTGAAGCTTTCTTT. Translation gives CASSLQQLNTEAFF. The V call is TRBV18, the J call TRBJ1-1; D gene unclear. Germline CDR1 KGHSH, CDR2 LQKENI. Trimming pared 4 bases from V and 0 bases from J, leaving 9 bases between. The length of the CDR3 is 14 residues.

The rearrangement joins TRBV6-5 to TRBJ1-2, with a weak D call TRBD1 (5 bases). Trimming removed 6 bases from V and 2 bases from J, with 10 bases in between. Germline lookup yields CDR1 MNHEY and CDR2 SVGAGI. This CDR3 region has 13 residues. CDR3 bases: TGTGCCAGCAGACTCCAGGGAAACTATGGCTACACCTTC. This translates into CASRLQGNYGYTF.

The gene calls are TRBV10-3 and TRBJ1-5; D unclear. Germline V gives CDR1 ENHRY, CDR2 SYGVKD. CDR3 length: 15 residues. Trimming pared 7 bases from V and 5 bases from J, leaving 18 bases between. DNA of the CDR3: TGTGCCATCATCCACAATGGGGAGGGCTATCAGCCCCAGCATTTT. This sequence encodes CAIIHNGEGYQPQHF.

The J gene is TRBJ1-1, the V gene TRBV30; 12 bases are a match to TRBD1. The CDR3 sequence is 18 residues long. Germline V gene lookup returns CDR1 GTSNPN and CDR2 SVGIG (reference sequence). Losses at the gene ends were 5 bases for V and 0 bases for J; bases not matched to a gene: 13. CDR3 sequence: CAWVGTGGLLNMNTEAFF. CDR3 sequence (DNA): TGTGCCTGGGTGGGGACAGGGGGCCTTCTAAACATGAACACTGAAGCTTTCTTT.

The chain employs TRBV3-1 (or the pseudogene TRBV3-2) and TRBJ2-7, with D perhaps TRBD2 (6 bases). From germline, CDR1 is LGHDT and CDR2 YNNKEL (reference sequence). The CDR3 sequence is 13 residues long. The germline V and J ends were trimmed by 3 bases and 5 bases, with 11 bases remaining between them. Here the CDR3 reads CASSHLALNEQYF. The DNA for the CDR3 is TGTGCCAGCAGCCATCTAGCGTTGAACGAGCAGTACTTC.

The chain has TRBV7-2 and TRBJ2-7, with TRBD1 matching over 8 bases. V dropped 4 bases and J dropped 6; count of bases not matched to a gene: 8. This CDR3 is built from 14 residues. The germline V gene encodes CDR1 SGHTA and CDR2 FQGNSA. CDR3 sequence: CASSSQGAQVEQYF. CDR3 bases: TGTGCCAGCAGCTCGCAGGGGGCGCAGGTCGAGCAGTACTTC.

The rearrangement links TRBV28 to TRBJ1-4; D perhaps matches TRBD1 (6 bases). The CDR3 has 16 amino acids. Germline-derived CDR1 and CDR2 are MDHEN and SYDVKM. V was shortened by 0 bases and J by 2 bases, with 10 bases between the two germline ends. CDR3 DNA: TGTGCCAGCAGTTTATGGGGGGCAGTGACTAATGAAAAACTGTTTTTT. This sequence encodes CASSLWGAVTNEKLFF.

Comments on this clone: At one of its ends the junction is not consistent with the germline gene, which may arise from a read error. In DNA, the CDR3 is TGTGTCAGCAGACTCCCCCCCTATGGCTACACCTTC. Translated: CVSRLPPYGYTF. This chain connects TRBV28 to TRBJ1-2; D is uncertain. The germline gives CDR1 MDHEN, CDR2 SYDVKM. The CDR3 spans 12 residues.

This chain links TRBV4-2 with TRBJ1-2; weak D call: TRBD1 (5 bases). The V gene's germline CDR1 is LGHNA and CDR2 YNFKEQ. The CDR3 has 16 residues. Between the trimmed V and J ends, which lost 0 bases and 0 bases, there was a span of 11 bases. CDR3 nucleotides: TGTGCCAGCAGCCAAGATTGGAGGGGTACTAACTATGGCTACACCTTC. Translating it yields CASSQDWRGTNYGYTF.

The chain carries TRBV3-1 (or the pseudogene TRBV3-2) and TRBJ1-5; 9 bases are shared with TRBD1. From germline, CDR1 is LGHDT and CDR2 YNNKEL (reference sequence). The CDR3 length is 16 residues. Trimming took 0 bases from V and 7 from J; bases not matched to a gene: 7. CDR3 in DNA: TGTGCCAGCAGCCAAGATGGGACAGGGTGGGCCCAGCCCCAGCATTTT. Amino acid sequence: CASSQDGTGWAQPQHF.

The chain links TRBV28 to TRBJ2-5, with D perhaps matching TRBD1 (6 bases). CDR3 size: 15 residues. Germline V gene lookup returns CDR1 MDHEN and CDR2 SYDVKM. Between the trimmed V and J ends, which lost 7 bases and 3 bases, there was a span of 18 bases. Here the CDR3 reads CASNLQGIGEETQYF. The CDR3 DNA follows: TGTGCCAGCAATCTTCAGGGGATAGGGGAAGAGACCCAGTACTTC.

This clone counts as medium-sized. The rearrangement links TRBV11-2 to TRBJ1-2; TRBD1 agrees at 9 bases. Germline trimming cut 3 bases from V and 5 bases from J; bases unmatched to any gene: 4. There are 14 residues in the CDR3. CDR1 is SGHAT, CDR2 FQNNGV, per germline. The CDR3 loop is CASSLYGTGYGYTF. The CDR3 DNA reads TGTGCCAGCAGCTTGTACGGGACAGGGTATGGCTACACCTTC.

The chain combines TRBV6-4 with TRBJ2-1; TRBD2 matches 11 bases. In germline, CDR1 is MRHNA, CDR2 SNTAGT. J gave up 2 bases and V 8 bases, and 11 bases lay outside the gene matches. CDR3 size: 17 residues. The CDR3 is CASPIGSGRAPYNEQFF. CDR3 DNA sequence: TGTGCCAGCCCTATTGGTAGCGGGAGGGCACCCTACAATGAGCAGTTCTTC.

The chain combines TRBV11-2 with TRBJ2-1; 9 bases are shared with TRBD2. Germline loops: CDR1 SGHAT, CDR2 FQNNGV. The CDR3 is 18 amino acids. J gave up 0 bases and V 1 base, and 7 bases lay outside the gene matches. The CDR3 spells CASSLVGGSGSSYNEQFF. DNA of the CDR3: TGTGCCAGCAGCTTAGTTGGCGGTAGCGGGAGCTCCTACAATGAGCAGTTCTTC.

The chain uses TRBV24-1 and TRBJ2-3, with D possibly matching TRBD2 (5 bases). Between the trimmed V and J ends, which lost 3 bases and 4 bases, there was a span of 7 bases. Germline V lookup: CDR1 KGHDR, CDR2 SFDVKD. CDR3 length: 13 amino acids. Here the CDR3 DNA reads TGTGCCACCAGTGATGGGAGCGCAGATACGCAGTATTTT. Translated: CATSDGSADTQYF.

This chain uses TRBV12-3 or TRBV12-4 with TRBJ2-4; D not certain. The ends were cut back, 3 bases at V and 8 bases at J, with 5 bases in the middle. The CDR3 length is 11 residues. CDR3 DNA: TGTGCCAGCAGTTTCGGTGACATTCAGTACTTC. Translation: CASSFGDIQYF.

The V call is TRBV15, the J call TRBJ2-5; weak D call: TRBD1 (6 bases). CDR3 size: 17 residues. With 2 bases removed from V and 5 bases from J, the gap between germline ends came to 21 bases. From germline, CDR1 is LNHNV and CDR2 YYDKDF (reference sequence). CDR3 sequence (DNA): TGTGCCACCAGCAGAATTGAAGTAAAGGGGGACGTGGAGACCCAGTACTTC. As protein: CATSRIEVKGDVETQYF.

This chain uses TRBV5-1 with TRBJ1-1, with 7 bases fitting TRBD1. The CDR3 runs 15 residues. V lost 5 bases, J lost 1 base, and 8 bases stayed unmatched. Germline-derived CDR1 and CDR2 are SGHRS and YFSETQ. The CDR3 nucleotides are TGCGCCAGCAGAAAATGGACAGGTGGGAACACTGAAGCTTTCTTT. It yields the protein CASRKWTGGNTEAFF.

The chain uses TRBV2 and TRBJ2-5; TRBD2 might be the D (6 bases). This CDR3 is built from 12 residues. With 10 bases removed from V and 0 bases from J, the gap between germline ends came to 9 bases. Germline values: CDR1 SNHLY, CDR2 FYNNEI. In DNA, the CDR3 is TGTGCCACTGGGAGGCACCAAGAGACCCAGTACTTC. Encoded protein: CATGRHQETQYF.